Listed here are 30 T cell receptor beta chains from one sample, sequenced in a study of CD8+ T cells in alopecia areata. Extraction of RNA preceded its reverse transcription into cDNA, which served as the sequencing template. The assay was immunoSEQ multiplex PCR, and TCRdb's table has in-frame clones only and misses some. The repertoire holds about 220,000 clones, with about 50% as singletons. Specified treatment: oral pan-JAK inhibitor, 5-10 mg twice daily. The sample was CD4+ T cells sorted from blood, taken at week 4, from a patient treated with tofacitinib. The receptor source for this set is a human donor with alopecia areata.

The chain couples TRBV5-6 to TRBJ2-3; maybe TRBD1 (6 bases). The length of the CDR3 is 16 residues. V was cut by 4 bases and J by 2 bases, with 17 bases left in between. The germline V gene has CDR1 SGHDT and CDR2 YYEEEE. The CDR3 loop is CASSPPGTQYTDTQYF. CDR3 DNA: TGTGCCAGCAGCCCGCCCGGGACACAGTACACAGATACGCAGTATTTT.

This chain links TRBV5-1 with TRBJ2-1; weak D call: TRBD2 (6 bases). Between the trimmed V and J ends, which lost 4 bases and 8 bases, there was a span of 22 bases. This CDR3 contains 16 residues. Looked up from germline, CDR1 is SGHRS and CDR2 is YFSETQ. CDR3 sequence (DNA): TGCGCCAGCAGCAGGACGACTAGTAGAGGAGTCGATGAGCAGTTCTTC. Translated, it gives CASSRTTSRGVDEQFF.

The chain is built from TRBV5-1 and TRBJ1-1, with a tentative D call TRBD1 (5 bases). V gave up 4 bases and J gave up 1 base, with 11 bases separating them. Germline lookup yields CDR1 SGHRS and CDR2 YFSETQ. The CDR3 is 14 amino acids. In DNA, the CDR3 is TGCGCCAGCAGCCAGGTCGACAGGAACACTGAAGCTTTCTTT. This codes for CASSQVDRNTEAFF.

The chain carries TRBV6-6 and TRBJ1-6, with 7 bases lining up with TRBD1. The CDR3 runs 16 residues. The germline CDR1 and CDR2 sequences are MNHNY and SVGAGI (reference sequence). Trimming at V came to 2 bases and at J to 7 bases, leaving 8 bases not matched to a gene. CDR3 in amino acids: CASSYPPGTENSPLHF. DNA for the CDR3: TGTGCCAGCAGTTACCCACCCGGGACAGAGAATTCACCCCTCCACTTT.

CDR3 DNA: TGTGCCACCAGCAGAGATCTCGATGAAAAACTGTTTTTT. It encodes CATSRDLDEKLFF. This chain uses TRBV15 with TRBJ1-4; D is unresolved. The CDR3 covers 13 residues. Trimming stripped 0 bases from V and 6 bases from J, with 5 bases between. CDR1 LNHNV and CDR2 YYDKDF come from the germline V gene (reference sequence).

The genes are TRBV2 and TRBJ1-1; TRBD1 is a possible D gene (5 bases). CDR1 and CDR2 from the germline V gene are SNHLY and FYNNEI. The CDR3 runs 15 residues. V lost 7 bases, J lost 4 bases, and 19 bases lay in between. In nucleotides, the CDR3 is TGTGCCAGCAAGGGCAGGGCGGCCGGGGGCACTGAAGCTTTCTTT. Its translation is CASKGRAAGGTEAFF. Drawing the rest from reference TRBV2 and TRBJ1-1, the complete variable domain is EPEVTQTPSHQVTQMGQEVILRCVPISNHLYFYWYRQILGQKVEFLVSFYNNEISEKSEIFDDQFSVERPDGSNFTLKIRSTKLEDSAMYFCASKGRAAGGTEAFFGQGTRLTVV.

The sample holds a few counts of this clone. The DNA for the CDR3 is TGTGCCAGCAGCAGATTCCCCGGACCTAGAACCGGGGAGCTGTTTTTT. Encoded protein: CASSRFPGPRTGELFF. The gene calls are TRBV7-2 and TRBJ2-2; D call uncertain. V shed 5 bases and J shed 5 bases, with 18 bases lying between them. CDR1 is SGHTA and CDR2 is FQGNSA in the germline V gene. The CDR3 has 16 residues.

The V gene is TRBV30, the J gene TRBJ2-7; 7 bases match TRBD1. CDR1 is GTSNPN, CDR2 SVGIG, per germline (reference sequence). V lost 2 bases, J lost 2 bases, and 3 bases stayed unmatched. The CDR3 extends over 13 amino acids. The CDR3 reads CAWSMQGAYEQYF. The CDR3 DNA is TGTGCCTGGAGTATGCAGGGGGCCTACGAGCAGTACTTC.

The genes are TRBV29-1 and TRBJ1-3, with a weak D call TRBD1 (6 bases). Germline V lookup: CDR1 SQVTM, CDR2 ANQGSEA. This CDR3 is 15 amino acids long. The V and J ends lost 4 bases and 0 bases respectively, with 13 bases between them. This chain's CDR3 is CSVVRGVNSGNTIYF. The CDR3 region has the DNA TGCAGCGTTGTCAGGGGAGTAAACTCTGGAAACACCATATATTTT.

This chain uses TRBV5-4 with TRBJ1-2; possibly TRBD1 for D (5 bases). Germline-derived CDR1 and CDR2 are SGHNT and YYREEE (reference sequence). The CDR3 covers 15 residues. With 4 bases removed from V and 1 base from J, the gap between germline ends came to 14 bases. The CDR3 region has the DNA TGTGCCAGCAGCCCAGGGACGGGGAATAACTATGGCTACACCTTC. This sequence encodes CASSPGTGNNYGYTF.

The chain has TRBV29-1 and TRBJ1-2, with D unclear. The ends were cut back, 4 bases at V and 8 bases at J, with 14 bases in the middle. The CDR3 consists of 12 residues. From germline, CDR1 is SQVTM and CDR2 ANQGSEA. The CDR3 region is CSVANGRGGYTF. CDR3 DNA sequence: TGCAGCGTTGCCAATGGACGGGGAGGCTACACCTTC.

In this sample, this clone turned up many times. This chain connects TRBV18 to TRBJ2-7, with D tentatively TRBD1 (5 bases). Trimming took off 3 bases at V and 5 bases at J, with 11 bases between the two ends. The CDR3 has 13 residues. Looked up from germline, CDR1 is KGHSH and CDR2 is LQKENI. The CDR3 DNA sequence: TGTGCCAGCTCACCGAAGGGGATCGACGAGCAGTACTTC. Its translation: CASSPKGIDEQYF.

The chain carries TRBV29-1 and TRBJ1-2; no definite D call. CDR1 and CDR2 (germline): SQVTM, ANQGSEA. The CDR3 loop spans 14 amino acids. Trimming pared 0 bases from V and 4 bases from J, leaving 12 bases between. CDR3 loop: CSVEDSTGVYGYTF. CDR3 DNA: TGCAGCGTTGAAGATTCGACGGGAGTCTATGGCTACACCTTC.

The chain has TRBV11-2 and TRBJ2-3; no clear D. Trimming stripped 7 bases from V and 3 bases from J, with 8 bases between. CDR1 is SGHAT, CDR2 FQNNGV, per germline. The CDR3 is 12 residues long. CDR3 coding DNA: TGTGCCAGCAACGACATTACAGATACGCAGTATTTT. Translation: CASNDITDTQYF.

The gene calls are TRBV29-1 and TRBJ1-1; D perhaps matches TRBD1 (5 bases). Per germline, CDR1 SQVTM and CDR2 ANQGSEA. The CDR3 sequence is 14 residues long. V gave up 3 bases and J gave up 5 bases, with 16 bases separating them. The CDR3 region is CSVDSIQGGTEAFF. CDR3 coding DNA: TGCAGCGTTGATTCTATTCAGGGAGGGACTGAAGCTTTCTTT.

Only a few counts were recorded for this clone. At one end the junction does not follow the germline gene, possibly because of a read error. This chain joins TRBV29-1 and TRBJ1-1, with D unclear. Per germline, CDR1 SQVTM and CDR2 ANQGSEA. This CDR3 comprises 10 residues. CDR3 loop: CSVVDDRAYF. The CDR3 coding sequence is TGCAGCGTTGTAGACGACCGGGCTTACTTT.

This clone was counted between two and nine times. The chain has TRBV29-1 and TRBJ2-1; TRBD2 matches at 9 bases. V lost 1 base and J lost 6; bases outside the gene matches: 7. Germline CDR1 and CDR2: SQVTM and ANQGSEA. This CDR3 spans 15 amino acids. DNA for the CDR3: TGCAGCGTTGAAGTAGGCGGGGGGGCAACCAATGAGCAGTTCTTC. As protein: CSVEVGGGATNEQFF.

This chain links TRBV6-6 with TRBJ2-1; D is ambiguous. The CDR3 has 13 residues. The V end lost 2 bases, the J end lost 7 bases, and 9 bases lay between the germline ends. Germline V lookup: CDR1 MNHNY, CDR2 SVGAGI (reference sequence). The CDR3 is CASSYVVGNEQFF. The CDR3 nucleotides are TGTGCCAGCAGTTACGTGGTCGGGAATGAGCAGTTCTTC.

As regards this clone: The same CDR3 is also encoded by other DNA sequences in this sample. This chain links TRBV29-1 with TRBJ2-3, with D perhaps matching TRBD2 (6 bases). Germline lookup yields CDR1 SQVTM and CDR2 ANQGSEA. With 3 bases removed from V and 0 bases from J, the gap between germline ends came to 10 bases. The CDR3 sequence is 14 residues long. CDR3 nucleotide sequence: TGCAGCGTTGATAGCGGTGGGAGCACAGATACGCAGTATTTT. It is translated as CSVDSGGSTDTQYF.

This chain links TRBV7-2 with TRBJ1-4; unclear D gene. CDR1 SGHTA and CDR2 FQGNSA come from the germline V gene. The CDR3 runs to 14 residues. V was clipped by 1 base and J by 5 bases, with 8 bases between them. The CDR3: CASSLDLGNEKLFF. CDR3 bases: TGTGCCAGCAGCTTAGATTTAGGAAATGAAAAACTGTTTTTT.

The chain carries TRBV18 and TRBJ1-1, with D possibly being TRBD1 (6 bases). The V gene lost 3 bases and the J gene lost 1 base, with 15 bases spanning the gap. CDR3 size: 16 residues. The V gene's germline CDR1 is KGHSH and CDR2 LQKENI. CDR3 region: CASSPLAGTPNTEAFF. The CDR3 DNA is TGTGCCAGCTCACCTCTCGCCGGGACACCGAACACTGAAGCTTTCTTT.

The rearrangement joins TRBV15 to TRBJ1-1; TRBD1 agrees at 10 bases. Germline CDR1 and CDR2: LNHNV and YYDKDF (reference sequence). V was clipped by 5 bases and J by 4 bases; unmatched bases: 4. This CDR3 spans 14 amino acids. The CDR3 coding sequence is TGTGCCACCAGCGCGGGACAGGGGCCCACTGAAGCTTTCTTT. Its translation: CATSAGQGPTEAFF.

This chain connects TRBV9 to TRBJ1-5, with TRBD1 identical over 8 bases. The CDR3 contains 15 residues. V trimming: 4 bases; J trimming: 4 bases; junction bases outside the gene matches: 7. Germline CDR1 reads SGDLS; CDR2 reads YYNGEE. The CDR3 DNA follows: TGTGCCAGCAGCCCGGGACAGGTGAGGAATCAGCCCCAGCATTTT. Translated: CASSPGQVRNQPQHF.

The V and J genes are TRBV10-3 and TRBJ1-1, with unresolved D. This CDR3 is 15 amino acids long. V was pared by 5 bases and J by 0 bases, with 13 bases between. Per germline, CDR1 ENHRY and CDR2 SYGVKD. In DNA form, the CDR3 reads TGTGCCATCAGTAGATTCGGAGGGATGAACACTGAAGCTTTCTTT. Its protein product is CAISRFGGMNTEAFF.

In its sample, this clone was seen a few times. The chain has TRBV7-8 and TRBJ1-1; tentatively, D is TRBD1 (5 bases). The CDR3 is 14 amino acids. The V gene lost 5 bases and the J gene lost 5 bases, with 15 bases spanning the gap. Germline CDR1 SGHVS, CDR2 FQNEAQ. In nucleotides, the CDR3 is TGTGCCAGCAGCCAATTAAACTGGGGGACTGAAGCTTTCTTT. Its translation is CASSQLNWGTEAFF.

This clone was observed a few times. V is TRBV7-9 and J is TRBJ2-2; the match to TRBD2 covers 7 bases. CDR3 length: 15 residues. Germline V gene sequence: CDR1 SEHNR, CDR2 FQNEAQ (reference sequence). The V and J ends lost 5 bases and 6 bases, in that order; junction bases with no gene match: 9. Here the CDR3 reads CASSTQSGEAGELFF. Written as DNA, the CDR3 is TGTGCCAGCAGCACCCAGAGCGGGGAGGCCGGGGAGCTGTTTTTT.

The V gene is TRBV2, the J gene TRBJ1-2; D is ambiguous. V was cut by 8 bases and J by 3 bases, with 28 bases left in between. Germline CDR1 reads SNHLY; CDR2 reads FYNNEI. This CDR3 region has 18 residues. Here the CDR3 DNA reads TGTGCCAGCTCTAGGTCGGTCATACTAGGTCCTTTTGACTATGGCTACACCTTC. The encoded protein is CASSRSVILGPFDYGYTF. Drawing the rest from reference TRBV2 and TRBJ1-2, the complete variable domain is EPEVTQTPSHQVTQMGQEVILRCVPISNHLYFYWYRQILGQKVEFLVSFYNNEISEKSEIFDDQFSVERPDGSNFTLKIRSTKLEDSAMYFCASSRSVILGPFDYGYTFGSGTRLTVV.

There are a few counts of this clone. Other DNA variants within this sample encode the same CDR3. The chain uses TRBV7-2 and TRBJ2-3; 9 positions match TRBD2. The V gene's germline CDR1 is SGHTA and CDR2 FQGNSA. Germline trimming cut 5 bases from V and 6 bases from J; bases unmatched to any gene: 15. The CDR3 is 17 amino acids. CDR3 sequence (DNA): TGTGCCAGCAGCCTGGAGTTGGCGGGGGGGCCGGGGGATACGCAGTATTTT. Encoded protein: CASSLELAGGPGDTQYF.

The J gene is TRBJ1-4, the V gene TRBV7-9; D not certain. The germline gives CDR1 SEHNR, CDR2 FQNEAQ (reference sequence). The V gene lost 5 bases and the J gene lost 0 bases, with 7 bases spanning the gap. This CDR3 has 14 amino acids. CDR3 protein: CASSTDTTNEKLFF. The CDR3 DNA reads TGTGCCAGCAGCACGGATACAACTAATGAAAAACTGTTTTTT.

The chain has TRBV15 and TRBJ2-5, with no clear D. In germline, CDR1 is LNHNV, CDR2 YYDKDF (reference sequence). The V end lost 1 base, the J end lost 3 bases, and 6 bases lay between the germline ends. The CDR3 consists of 13 residues. The CDR3: CATSRGRKETQYF. The CDR3 region has the DNA TGTGCCACCAGCAGAGGACGGAAAGAGACCCAGTACTTC.